The TCR beta chain under discussion was sequenced for a study of shared clonotypes between healthy human individuals. CD4+ cells underwent separation, giving CD45RA+ naive and CD45RA-negative memory subsets. A note on this clone: Its antigen is unknown.

Each replicate PCR on the sorted subsets used roughly 210 ng DNA (around 30,000 T cell genomes). Method: immunoSEQ multiplex PCR; TCRdb's copy keeps in-frame clones and lacks some. In the table there are over a million clones, 95% to 99% of which are singletons. Germline values: CDR1 WNHNN, CDR2 SYGVQD (reference sequence). Trimming shortened V by 0 bases and J by 4 bases, and 6 bases separated the two germline ends. There are 14 residues in the CDR3. Overall study results and limits: Estimated richness was generally greater in naive than memory subsets.

The gene calls are TRBV10-1 and TRBJ1-4; D is undetermined. This TCR was recovered from a man younger than 45 in good health. The sequenced sample consisted of naive CD4+ T cells sorted from blood. As for subset: CD45RA+ positively selected. The CDR3 DNA reads as TGCGCCAGCAGTGAGTCGCGTCTTAATGAAAAACTGTTTTTT. It translates to CASSESRLNEKLFF.